A selection of T cell receptor beta chains follows, all from one sample in a study of blood T cell repertoires in COVID-19. Assay: immunoSEQ multiplex PCR; the TCRdb copy retains only in-frame clones and omits some. Of fewer than 35,000 clones in the sample, 91% are singletons; the top ten hold almost 10%. Material: peripheral blood. All receptors derive from a human donor with active COVID-19. The donor label of this sample is uncertain. Each CDR3 is given with its conserved first and last residue. The D gene is left open where the match is weak. Size is stated for part of the rows, as once, few or many counts, or as a class when the clone is expanded.

clone_size: few
d_call: TRBD1
j_call: TRBJ2-7
v_call: TRBV19
cdr3_nt: TGTGCCAGTAGTAGCAGACAGGGCCCCGAGCAGTACTTC
cdr3_aa: CASSSRQGPEQYF

clone_size: -
d_call: TRBD2
j_call: TRBJ2-3
v_call: TRBV14
cdr3_nt: TGTGCCAGCAGCCAAGACCCTAGCGGGGTGGCAGATACGCAGTATTTT
cdr3_aa: CASSQDPSGVADTQYF

clone_size: once
d_call: TRBD1
j_call: TRBJ2-7
v_call: TRBV27
cdr3_nt: TGTGCCAGCAGTTTTCCCGGACAGGGTAGGAACGAGCAGTACTTC
cdr3_aa: CASSFPGQGRNEQYF

clone_size: -
d_call: -
j_call: TRBJ1-1
v_call: TRBV28
cdr3_nt: TGTGCCAGCAGTGCGAGGGGGGGGAACACTGAAGCTTTCTTT
cdr3_aa: CASSARGGNTEAFF

clone_size: -
d_call: -
j_call: TRBJ1-5
v_call: TRBV3-1/TRBV3-2
cdr3_nt: TGTGCCAGCAGCCAAGATCCGGGGTATCAGCCCCAGCATTTT
cdr3_aa: CASSQDPGYQPQHF

clone_size: -
d_call: TRBD2
j_call: TRBJ2-1
v_call: TRBV5-8
cdr3_nt: TGTGCCAGCAGCTTGGCCCCACTAGCGGATTCCTACAATGAGCAGTTCTTC
cdr3_aa: CASSLAPLADSYNEQFF

clone_size: -
d_call: -
j_call: TRBJ1-5
v_call: TRBV19
cdr3_nt: TGTGCCAGTAGTGAGACGACGGGGCAGCCCCAGCATTTT
cdr3_aa: CASSETTGQPQHF

clone_size: -
d_call: TRBD2
j_call: TRBJ2-1
v_call: TRBV10-3
cdr3_nt: TGTGCCATCAGTGACAGCGGGGGGACCTACAATGAGCAGTTCTTC
cdr3_aa: CAISDSGGTYNEQFF

clone_size: -
d_call: TRBD2
j_call: TRBJ2-3
v_call: TRBV6-2/TRBV6-3
cdr3_nt: TGTGCCAGCAGTTACGGCCTAGCGGGGTCTAGCACAGATACGCAGTATTTT
cdr3_aa: CASSYGLAGSSTDTQYF

clone_size: once
d_call: TRBD2
j_call: TRBJ2-1
v_call: TRBV30
cdr3_nt: TGTGCCTGGACCGTCAGCGGGGGGTACTACAATGAGCAGTTCTTC
cdr3_aa: CAWTVSGGYYNEQFF

clone_size: -
d_call: TRBD1
j_call: TRBJ1-2
v_call: TRBV3-1/TRBV3-2
cdr3_nt: TGTGCCAGCAGCCAAGCGAGGGGGCCGGGTGGCTACACCTTC
cdr3_aa: CASSQARGPGGYTF

clone_size: -
d_call: -
j_call: TRBJ1-3
v_call: TRBV7-2
cdr3_nt: TGTGCCAGCAGCCTAAAGCCCCGGGACACCTCTGGAAACACCATATATTTT
cdr3_aa: CASSLKPRDTSGNTIYF

clone_size: -
d_call: TRBD2
j_call: TRBJ2-1
v_call: TRBV30
cdr3_nt: TGTGCCTGGAGTGTATTATTAGGGAGGGACAATGAGCAGTTCTTC
cdr3_aa: CAWSVLLGRDNEQFF